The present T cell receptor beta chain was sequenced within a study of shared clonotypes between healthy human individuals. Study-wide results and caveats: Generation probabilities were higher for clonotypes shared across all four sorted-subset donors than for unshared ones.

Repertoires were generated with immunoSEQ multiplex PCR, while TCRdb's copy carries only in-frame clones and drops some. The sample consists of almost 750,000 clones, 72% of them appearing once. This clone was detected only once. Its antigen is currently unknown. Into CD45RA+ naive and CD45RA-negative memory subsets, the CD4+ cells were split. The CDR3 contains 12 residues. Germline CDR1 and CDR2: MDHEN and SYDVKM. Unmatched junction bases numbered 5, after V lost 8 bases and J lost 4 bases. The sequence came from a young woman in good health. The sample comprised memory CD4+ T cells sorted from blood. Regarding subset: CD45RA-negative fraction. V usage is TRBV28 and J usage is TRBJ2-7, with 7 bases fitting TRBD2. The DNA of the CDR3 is TGTGCCAGCCGCGGGAGCCGATACGAGCAGTACTTC. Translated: CASRGSRYEQYF.